These T cell receptor beta chains were read from a single sample in a study of technical replicates of blood from several donors. The table came from immunoSEQ multiplex PCR; TCRdb's copy has only in-frame clones and leaves some out. Found here are about 100,000 clones, around 95% of them singletons; the top ten hold 0.22%. Sequencing used T cells isolated from PBMCs. Every receptor here comes from a human donor in good health. Both conserved end residues are part of each CDR3. A D gene is named only where the DNA matches it firmly. The size entry is marked missing in some rows and otherwise reads once, few, many or a size class.

j_call v_call d_call clone_size cdr3_nt cdr3_aa
TRBJ1-4 TRBV30 . . TGTGCCTGGAGTGTATTGGAGGGAGACAAACTGTTTTTT CAWSVLEGDKLFF
TRBJ2-2 TRBV5-6 . once TGTGCCAGCAGCCCCCCTCTCGGGACCGGGGAGCTGTTTTTT CASSPPLGTGELFF
TRBJ1-2 TRBV13 . . TGTGCCAGCAACCGACCCCCAGGCGGCTACACCTTC CASNRPPGGYTF
TRBJ2-1 TRBV5-4 . . TGTGCCAGCAGCTTGGTTTTCGGTGAGCAGTTCTTC CASSLVFGEQFF
TRBJ2-7 TRBV6-5 TRBD2 . TGTGCCAGCAGTTACTCGGGACTAACGACCTACGAGCAGTACTTC CASSYSGLTTYEQYF
TRBJ1-4 TRBV5-4 . . TGTGCCAGCAGCCGGTCTCAGGGGACGGAGGAAAAACTGTTTTTT CASSRSQGTEEKLFF
TRBJ2-7 TRBV5-1 TRBD2 . TGCGCCAGCAGCTTCGGACTAGGGCGCTACGAGCAGTACTTC CASSFGLGRYEQYF
TRBJ1-4 TRBV11-2 TRBD1 . TGTGCCAGCAGCTCGGGAAACAGGGGGAATGAAAAACTGTTTTTT CASSSGNRGNEKLFF
TRBJ1-6 TRBV7-8 . few TGTGCCAGCAGCTTAATGGGGGAGGACTCTAATTCACCCCTCCACTTT CASSLMGEDSNSPLHF
TRBJ2-5 TRBV5-5 . . TGTGCCAGCAGCTTGGACTCGGGGGTACAGACCCAGTACTTC CASSLDSGVQTQYF